The text below deals with one TCR beta chain. Its matching antigen is unknown. The data were obtained in a study of PD-1 blockade in classical Hodgkin lymphoma. Data came from immunoSEQ multiplex PCR; TCRdb stores just in-frame clones and leaves some out. The sample includes under 100,000 clones, around 90% of them seen just once. No patient escaped relapse after autologous stem cell transplantation, and brentuximab vedotin exposure varied. Whole-study results and caveats: Newly diagnosed patients reportedly had lower baseline TCR diversity than healthy donors.

The source of this sequence is a human donor with classical Hodgkin lymphoma. Sequencing was performed on peripheral blood mononuclear cells (PBMCs), taken before the second cycle of nivolumab.

The CDR3 here is CASSLAGLDTEAFF. CDR3 bases: TGTGCCAGCAGCTTGGCAGGGTTGGACACTGAAGCTTTCTTT. The chain combines TRBV5-6 with TRBJ1-1, with a possible D match to TRBD1 (5 bases). In germline, CDR1 is SGHDT, CDR2 YYEEEE. V lost 0 bases to trimming and J lost 3 bases, with 9 bases between them. The CDR3 extends over 14 amino acids.